A single sample gave rise to the 14 T cell receptor beta chains below, sequenced in a study of T cell responses to AZD1222 COVID-19 vaccine. Data came from immunoSEQ multiplex PCR; TCRdb stores just in-frame clones and leaves some out. The sample includes 100,000 to 110,000 clones, around 90% seen only once; the top ten take around 2%. Sequenced here: peripheral blood, sampled on day 0 of AZD1222 vaccination. The receptors come from an adult in good health.

This chain joins TRBV7-8 and TRBJ1-4; D is uncertain. The CDR3 runs 14 residues. Germline lookup yields CDR1 SGHVS and CDR2 FQNEAQ. The ends were cut back, 0 bases at V and 4 bases at J, with 6 bases in the middle. CDR3 residues: CASSLAQYNEKLFF. Written as DNA, the CDR3 is TGTGCCAGCAGCTTAGCACAGTATAATGAAAAACTGTTTTTT.

The rearrangement joins TRBV11-3 to TRBJ2-5, with no clear D. CDR1 and CDR2 (germline): SGHNT, YENEEA. Trimming removed 6 bases from V and 2 bases from J, with 4 bases in between. The CDR3 consists of 11 residues. In DNA form, the CDR3 reads TGTGCCAGCAGTGAACAAGAGACCCAGTACTTC. It specifies CASSEQETQYF.

The CDR3 reads CASSIGRGQPQHF. For the CDR3, the DNA is TGTGCCAGTAGTATAGGACGGGGGCAGCCCCAGCATTTT. The V gene is TRBV19, the J gene TRBJ1-5, with a tentative D call TRBD1 (5 bases). This CDR3 is built from 13 residues. The germline V gene has CDR1 LNHDA and CDR2 SQIVND (reference sequence). Trimming pared 1 base from V and 7 bases from J, leaving 8 bases between.

V gene TRBV11-2 combines with J gene TRBJ2-5, with TRBD1 identical over 8 bases. Germline V gene data show CDR1 as SGHAT and CDR2 as FQNNGV. The V segment lost 1 base and the J segment 7 bases; nucleotides outside the gene matches: 5. The CDR3 is 14 amino acids. CDR3 protein: CASSLADRGGTQYF. As DNA, the CDR3 is TGTGCCAGCAGCTTAGCCGACAGGGGTGGGACCCAGTACTTC.

This clone came up once. CDR3 protein: CASSLDGYEAFF. The CDR3 DNA follows: TGTGCCAGCAGTCTTGACGGATATGAAGCTTTCTTT. The chain is built from TRBV7-6 and TRBJ1-1; D gene uncertain. This CDR3 has 12 residues. Trimming removed 6 bases at V and 7 bases at J, with 12 bases between. Germline CDR1 reads SGHVS; CDR2 reads FNYEAQ.

This sequence joins TRBV21-1 and TRBJ2-7; the table's D gene call, TRBD1, was not cross checked with the DNA. TRBV21-1 is described as a pseudogene. The CDR3 contains 16 residues. The CDR3 loop reads CASSTPWTGESGEQYF. The CDR3 DNA is TGTGCCAGCAGCACGCCCTGGACAGGAGAATCCGGCGAGCAGTACTTC.

This sequence joins TRBV24-1 and TRBJ1-1; 7 bases are shared with TRBD1. The V gene's germline CDR1 is KGHDR and CDR2 SFDVKD. This CDR3 has 15 residues. The trim removed 7 bases at V and 1 base at J, leaving 8 bases unmatched. In DNA form, the CDR3 reads TGTGCCACCAGGCCGACAGGGCCTCAGAACACTGAAGCTTTCTTT. Translating gives CATRPTGPQNTEAFF.

V is TRBV19 and J is TRBJ1-1; 7 nucleotides match TRBD1. The CDR3 covers 17 residues. Germline assignment: CDR1 LNHDA and CDR2 SQIVND (reference sequence). V was clipped by 2 bases and J by 2 bases; unmatched bases: 11. The DNA for the CDR3 is TGTGCCAGTAGTATACTCCGCGGACAGGCGGAAAACACTGAAGCTTTCTTT. Protein: CASSILRGQAENTEAFF. Complete variable domain (other parts from reference TRBV19 and TRBJ1-1): DGGITQSPKYLFRKEGQNVTLSCEQNLNHDAMYWYRQDPGQGLRLIYYSQIVNDFQKGDIAEGYSVSREKKESFPLTVTSAQKNPTAFYLCASSILRGQAENTEAFFGQGTRLTVV.

The chain recombines TRBV9 with TRBJ2-7; 14 nucleotides match TRBD2. Looked up from germline, CDR1 is SGDLS and CDR2 is YYNGEE. CDR3 length equals 16 residues. Trimming removed 3 bases from V and 12 bases from J; junction bases left unmatched: 14. The CDR3, as DNA: TGTGCCAGCAGCGAGACACCGGGACTAGCGGGGGCCTCCCTGTACTTC. Translating it yields CASSETPGLAGASLYF. Full variable domain (remainder filled in from reference TRBV9 and TRBJ2-7): DSGVTQTPKHLITATGQRVTLRCSPRSGDLSVYWYQQSLDQGLQFLIQYYNGEERAKGNILERFSAQQFPDLHSELNLSSLELGDSALYFCASSETPGLAGASLYFGPGTRLTVT.

About this clone itself: This CDR3 is also generated by other DNA sequences in the sample. V gene TRBV7-6 combines with J gene TRBJ1-3; 7 bases align to TRBD1. V was clipped by 5 bases and J by 2 bases; unmatched bases: 3. From germline, CDR1 is SGHVS and CDR2 FNYEAQ. CDR3 length: 14 residues. This CDR3 reads CASSLGTAGNTIYF. As DNA, the CDR3 is TGTGCCAGCAGCCTTGGGACAGCTGGAAACACCATATATTTT.

The genes are TRBV15 and TRBJ2-5; the D gene is possibly TRBD2 (6 bases). V dropped 0 bases and J dropped 2 bases, with 10 bases sitting between them. Germline lookup yields CDR1 LNHNV and CDR2 YYDKDF (reference sequence). The CDR3 extends over 15 amino acids. CDR3 coding DNA: TGTGCCACCAGCAGAGATCAACGGGGGCAAGAGACCCAGTACTTC. Protein product: CATSRDQRGQETQYF.

The rearrangement links TRBV3-1 (or the pseudogene TRBV3-2) to TRBJ2-7; D unclear. V was clipped by 1 base and J by 5 bases, with 3 bases between them. The CDR3 runs to 11 residues. CDR1 LGHDT and CDR2 YNNKEL come from the germline V gene (reference sequence). The CDR3 reads CASSQGDEQYF. CDR3 in DNA: TGTGCCAGCAGCCAAGGGGACGAGCAGTACTTC.

This rearrangement joins TRBV6-2 or TRBV6-3 to TRBJ1-1; weak D call: TRBD1 (5 bases). This CDR3 is 15 amino acids long. Trimming pared 4 bases from V and 7 bases from J, leaving 19 bases between. CDR1 MNHEY and CDR2 SVGEGT come from the germline V gene. The CDR3, as DNA: TGTGCCAGCAGTTCCCGGACGGAGGTGGGGGGTGAAGCTTTCTTT. Residues: CASSSRTEVGGEAFF.

The genes are TRBV4-1 and TRBJ1-1, with TRBD1 as a possible D gene (6 bases). Germline V gene lookup returns CDR1 MGHRA and CDR2 YSYEKL. This CDR3 has 15 residues. V lost 4 bases, J lost 1 base, and 13 bases lay in between. Here the CDR3 reads CASSPPQGQNTEAFF. As DNA, the CDR3 is TGCGCCAGCAGCCCACCACAGGGACAGAACACTGAAGCTTTCTTT.